These T cell receptor beta chains were read from a single sample in a study of vaccination and CD4 T cells after COVID-19. Their antigens remain unidentified. MiXCR, run by TCRdb on the PCR reads, gives a single entry per CDR3 protein. Counted here are 15,000 to 20,000 distinct CDR3 sequences, around two thirds occurring once; the ten biggest clones make up 5.5% to 7%. The sample consisted of CD4+ T cells from blood, cultured in vitro. These receptors originate from a human donor who had recovered from COVID-19. The CDR3 runs from the conserved cysteine through the conserved F or W. The D gene is left open where the match is weak. Some rows have no size entry. The others give once, few or many, or a class for an expanded clone.

D: -
size: few
J: TRBJ1-6
V: TRBV20-1
length: 15
CDR3: CSAPAPGRENSPLHF
DNA: TGCAGTGCTCCCGCACCAGGACGGGAGAATTCACCCCTCCACTTT

D: -
size: -
J: TRBJ1-3
V: TRBV27
length: 14
CDR3: CASSQPGLRNTIYF
DNA: TGTGCCAGCAGCCAACCGGGACTAAGAAACACCATATATTTT

D: TRBD1
size: -
J: TRBJ1-1
V: TRBV11-3
length: 14
CDR3: CASSLGRGGTEAFF
DNA: TGTGCCAGCAGCTTAGGCAGGGGGGGCACTGAAGCTTTCTTT

D: TRBD1
size: -
J: TRBJ1-5
V: TRBV7-2
length: 17
CDR3: CASSLVGTGGNNQPQHF
DNA: TGTGCCAGCAGCTTAGTGGGGACAGGGGGGAACAATCAGCCCCAGCATTTT

D: -
size: once
J: TRBJ2-1
V: TRBV20-1
length: 13
CDR3: CSARQPNPDSQCF
DNA: TGCAGTGCTAGACAACCAAATCCAGACTCCCAATGTTTC

D: -
size: -
J: TRBJ2-1
V: TRBV15
length: 14
CDR3: CATSRERPGNEQFF
DNA: TGTGCCACCAGCAGAGAGCGGCCTGGTAATGAGCAGTTCTTC

D: TRBD1
size: -
J: TRBJ2-7
V: TRBV19
length: 15
CDR3: CASSKGAGAADEQYF
DNA: TGTGCCAGTAGCAAGGGGGCGGGTGCCGCCGACGAGCAGTACTTC

D: -
size: -
J: TRBJ1-2
V: TRBV19
length: 14
CDR3: CASSIVGHYYGYTF
DNA: TGTGCCAGTAGTATAGTAGGGCACTACTATGGCTACACCTTC

D: -
size: -
J: TRBJ2-5
V: TRBV7-9
length: 14
CDR3: CASSLLWGGETQYF
DNA: TGTGCCAGCAGCTTGCTTTGGGGGGGCGAGACCCAGTACTTC

D: -
size: -
J: TRBJ2-7
V: TRBV6-1
length: 13
CDR3: CASSTGRAYEQYF
DNA: TGTGCCAGCAGTACGGGACGGGCCTATGAGCAGTACTTC

D: -
size: -
J: TRBJ2-4
V: TRBV6-1
length: 17
CDR3: CASSEEQGLLAKNIQYF
DNA: TGTGCCAGCAGTGAAGAACAGGGCCTCCTAGCCAAAAACATTCAGTACTTC

D: TRBD1
size: -
J: TRBJ1-5
V: TRBV7-2
length: 16
CDR3: CASSLRAGGRNQPQHF
DNA: TGTGCCAGCAGCTTAAGGGCAGGGGGTCGCAATCAGCCCCAGCATTTT

D: TRBD1
size: -
J: TRBJ1-5
V: TRBV20-1
length: 15
CDR3: CSASPNRGGNQPQHF
DNA: TGCAGTGCTTCCCCGAACAGGGGAGGCAATCAGCCCCAGCATTTT

D: TRBD1
size: -
J: TRBJ2-1
V: TRBV2
length: 15
CDR3: CASSDRDRVVNEQFF
DNA: TGTGCCAGCAGTGATAGGGACAGGGTCGTAAATGAGCAGTTCTTC

D: -
size: -
J: TRBJ1-1
V: TRBV7-3
length: 14
CDR3: CASSLMGGVTEAFF
DNA: TGTGCCAGCAGCTTAATGGGAGGGGTCACTGAAGCTTTCTTT

D: -
size: -
J: TRBJ1-5
V: TRBV20-1
length: 14
CDR3: CSARDQAGSQPQHF
DNA: TGCAGTGCTAGAGATCAGGCAGGGAGCCAGCCCCAGCATTTT

D: -
size: -
J: TRBJ2-5
V: TRBV6-5
length: 14
CDR3: CASSYTGFRETQYF
DNA: TGTGCCAGCAGTTACACCGGGTTCCGCGAGACCCAGTACTTC

D: -
size: -
J: TRBJ1-5
V: TRBV19
length: 15
CDR3: CASRLIDRSNQPQHF
DNA: TGTGCCAGTAGATTAATCGACAGAAGCAATCAGCCCCAGCATTTT

D: -
size: -
J: TRBJ2-1
V: TRBV14
length: 15
CDR3: CASSQGTLLRNEQFF
DNA: TGTGCCAGCAGCCAAGGGACCCTATTAAGGAATGAGCAGTTCTTC

D: -
size: -
J: TRBJ2-7
V: TRBV4-1
length: 18
CDR3: CASSGETQLAQSSYEQYF
DNA: TGCGCCAGCAGCGGTGAAACCCAACTAGCTCAGAGCTCCTACGAGCAGTACTTC

D: -
size: -
J: TRBJ2-3
V: TRBV5-1
length: 18
CDR3: CASSLAAGGLGSTDTQYF
DNA: TGCGCCAGCAGCTTGGCGGCAGGGGGACTTGGAAGCACAGATACGCAGTATTTT

D: -
size: -
J: TRBJ1-5
V: TRBV28
length: 15
CDR3: CASSLNGGGNQPQHF
DNA: TGTGCCAGCAGTTTAAATGGGGGCGGCAATCAGCCCCAGCATTTT

D: -
size: -
J: TRBJ1-5
V: TRBV6-1
length: 13
CDR3: CASRLDSNQPQHF
DNA: TGTGCCAGCAGGCTCGACAGCAATCAGCCCCAGCATTTT

D: -
size: -
J: TRBJ2-7
V: TRBV28
length: 12
CDR3: CASSSPAYEQYF
DNA: TGTGCCAGCAGTTCCCCCGCGTACGAGCAGTACTTC

D: TRBD1
size: -
J: TRBJ2-5
V: TRBV7-2
length: 12
CDR3: CASSWNYRGQYF
DNA: TGTGCCAGCAGCTGGAATTACAGGGGCCAGTACTTC

D: TRBD1
size: -
J: TRBJ2-1
V: TRBV7-6
length: 16
CDR3: CASSAHHQTGSGEQFF
DNA: TGTGCCAGCAGCGCTCACCATCAGACAGGGTCGGGTGAGCAGTTCTTC